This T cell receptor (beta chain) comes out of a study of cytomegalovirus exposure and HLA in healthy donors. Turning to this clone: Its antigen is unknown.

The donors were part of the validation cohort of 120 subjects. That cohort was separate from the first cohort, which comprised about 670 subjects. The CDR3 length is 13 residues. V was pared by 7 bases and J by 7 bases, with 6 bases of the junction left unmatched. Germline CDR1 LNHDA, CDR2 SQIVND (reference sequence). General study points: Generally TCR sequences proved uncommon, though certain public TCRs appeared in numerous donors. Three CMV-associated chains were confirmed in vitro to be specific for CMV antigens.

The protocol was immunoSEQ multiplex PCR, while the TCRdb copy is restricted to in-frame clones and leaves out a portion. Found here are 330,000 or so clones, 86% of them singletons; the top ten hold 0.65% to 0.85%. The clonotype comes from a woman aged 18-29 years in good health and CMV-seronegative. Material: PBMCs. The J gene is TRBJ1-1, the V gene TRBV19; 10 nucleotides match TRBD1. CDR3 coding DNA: TGTGCCAGTAACCGGGACAGGGGAAGTGAAGCTTTCTTT. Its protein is CASNRDRGSEAFF.